Presented here are 14 T cell receptor beta chains from one specimen sequenced in a study of T cell responses to AZD1222 COVID-19 vaccine. The protocol was immunoSEQ multiplex PCR, while the TCRdb copy is restricted to in-frame clones and leaves out a portion. The table includes 150,000 or so clones, about 92% detected once. The sequencing here drew on peripheral blood, taken on day 0 of AZD1222 vaccination. Every receptor here comes from an adult in good health.

The gene calls are TRBV5-1 and TRBJ1-2, with D maybe TRBD1 (5 bases). CDR3 length: 15 amino acids. V shed 0 bases and J shed 4 bases, with 13 bases lying between them. The germline gives CDR1 SGHRS, CDR2 YFSETQ. CDR3 nucleotides: TGCGCCAGCAGCTTGGAGCCCGGGGCTGGCTATGGCTACACCTTC. Amino acid sequence: CASSLEPGAGYGYTF.

The J gene is TRBJ2-3, the V gene TRBV27; D ambiguous. Germline CDR1 reads MNHEY; CDR2 reads SMNVEV (reference sequence). Trimming left V 2 bases short and J 4 bases short, with 4 bases between. The CDR3 consists of 12 residues. CDR3 residues: CASSLGSDTQYF. As DNA, the CDR3 is TGTGCCAGCAGTTTAGGATCAGATACGCAGTATTTT.

This clone was detected a few times. In DNA form, the CDR3 reads TGCGCCAGCAGCTTGTCCGCAAACTATGGCTACACCTTC. It codes for CASSLSANYGYTF. The gene calls are TRBV5-1 and TRBJ1-2; D call uncertain. Germline lookup yields CDR1 SGHRS and CDR2 YFSETQ. Trimming removed 1 base at V and 2 bases at J, with 6 bases between. The length of the CDR3 is 13 residues.

The chain is built from TRBV5-1 and TRBJ1-2; 10 bases match TRBD1. CDR1 is SGHRS and CDR2 is YFSETQ in the germline V gene. J was trimmed by 5 bases and V by 3 bases; bases with no gene match: 1. This CDR3 is 13 amino acids long. CDR3 nucleotide sequence: TGCGCCAGCAGCTCGGGACAGGGGTATGGCTACACCTTC. The encoded protein is CASSSGQGYGYTF.

The V call is TRBV19, the J call TRBJ2-1; 10 bases align to TRBD2. The CDR3 totals 15 residues. V lost 3 bases, J lost 5 bases, and 4 bases stayed unmatched. Germline CDR1 is LNHDA and CDR2 is SQIVND (reference sequence). The CDR3 DNA reads TGTGCCAGTAGTATGGTCCTAGCGGGGGACAATGAGCAGTTCTTC. It translates to CASSMVLAGDNEQFF.

In DNA form, the CDR3 reads TGTGCCAGCAGCTACGGGTCGGTCTTCCGCACAGATACGCAGTATTTT. Protein: CASSYGSVFRTDTQYF. The rearrangement joins TRBV11-2 to TRBJ2-3; the D is unclear. Trimming took off 4 bases at V and 1 base at J, with 15 bases between the two ends. This CDR3 has 16 residues. The V gene's germline CDR1 is SGHAT and CDR2 FQNNGV.

This rearrangement joins TRBV24-1 to TRBJ1-1; no clear D. Germline CDR1 is KGHDR and CDR2 is SFDVKD. Trimming removed 5 bases at V and 0 bases at J, with 12 bases between. This CDR3 comprises 15 residues. The CDR3 DNA sequence: TGTGCCACCAGTGTGGCAGGTACTATGAACACTGAAGCTTTCTTT. Translated, it gives CATSVAGTMNTEAFF.

This chain links TRBV2 with TRBJ1-2, with D possibly matching TRBD1 (5 bases). V lost 8 bases and J lost 6, with 19 bases in between. In germline, CDR1 is SNHLY, CDR2 FYNNEI. CDR3 length: 14 amino acids. CDR3 bases: TGTGCCAGCGGGAAGAGTGGGGGGTTAGATGGCTACACCTTC. It yields the protein CASGKSGGLDGYTF.

The chain recombines TRBV9 with TRBJ1-1; D unclear. The germline V and J ends were trimmed by 6 bases and 6 bases, with 18 bases remaining between them. Looked up from germline, CDR1 is SGDLS and CDR2 is YYNGEE. The CDR3 totals 14 residues. CDR3 sequence: CASTQDPESSEAFF. The DNA for the CDR3 is TGTGCCAGCACGCAAGATCCAGAGTCGTCTGAAGCTTTCTTT.

The J gene is TRBJ1-2, the V gene TRBV3-1 (or the pseudogene TRBV3-2); perhaps TRBD1 as D (5 bases). Germline V gene lookup returns CDR1 LGHDT and CDR2 YNNKEL (reference sequence). The CDR3 spans 13 residues. V was trimmed by 1 base and J by 11 bases, leaving 14 bases between them. The CDR3 loop reads CASSQAGQRGYTF. The CDR3 DNA reads as TGTGCCAGCAGCCAAGCTGGCCAGCGGGGGTACACCTTC.

This chain joins TRBV5-1 and TRBJ2-2; the D gene could be TRBD1 or TRBD2 (6 bases each). Per germline, CDR1 SGHRS and CDR2 YFSETQ. Trimming stripped 4 bases from V and 2 bases from J, with 12 bases between. CDR3 length: 15 amino acids. CDR3 nucleotide sequence: TGCGCCAGCAGCACGGGGGCTGTAAACACCGGGGAGCTGTTTTTT. Residues: CASSTGAVNTGELFF.

The chain is built from TRBV6-2 or TRBV6-3 and TRBJ2-2; tentatively, D is TRBD1 or TRBD2 (5 bases each). Trimming took 1 base from V and 7 from J, leaving 7 bases between them. Looked up from germline, CDR1 is MNHEY and CDR2 is SVGEGT. This CDR3 spans 13 amino acids. The CDR3 spells CASSYWGNGELFF. The CDR3, as DNA: TGTGCCAGCAGTTACTGGGGGAACGGGGAGCTGTTTTTT.

This chain links TRBV5-1 with TRBJ2-4; tentatively, D is TRBD1 (7 bases). Trimming stripped 0 bases from V and 1 base from J, with 17 bases between. The CDR3 runs 18 residues. The germline V gene has CDR1 SGHRS and CDR2 YFSETQ. This CDR3 reads CASSLAPAGGRAKNIQYF. DNA for the CDR3: TGCGCCAGCAGCTTGGCCCCAGCAGGGGGGAGGGCCAAAAACATTCAGTACTTC.

The DNA of the CDR3 is TGTGCCAGCTCACCTGCTTCCAATGAGCAGTTCTTC. Translating gives CASSPASNEQFF. This chain links TRBV18 with TRBJ2-1, with D hard to call. The CDR3 spans 12 residues. The V gene's germline CDR1 is KGHSH and CDR2 LQKENI. Trimming shortened V by 3 bases and J by 6 bases, and 6 bases separated the two germline ends.